One and the same sample provided the 25 T cell receptor beta chains below, sequenced in a study of regulatory T cells in long-lasting Graves disease. Time point noted: newly diagnosed GD, antithyroid drugs for less than 3 months. The TCR library used RNA extracted from PBMCs. Arm-PCR of CDR3 regions and iRepertoire HTBI primers were used to build TCR beta libraries. TCRdb processed the multiplex PCR reads anew with MiXCR; each CDR3 protein has one entry. The sample includes 520,000 or so distinct CDR3 sequences, approximately 12% of them seen just once. In addition, the sample was reused for a study of T cells in Graves' hyperthyroidism and ophthalmopathy.

The sample in question was peripheral blood mononuclear cells (PBMCs), obtained at new diagnosis, from a patient treated with antithyroid drugs. The receptors were sampled from a woman aged 25 to 45 with Graves disease.

This clonotype was recorded many times. The chain links TRBV12-5 to TRBJ2-5; D might be TRBD1 or TRBD2, each matching 5 bases. Between the trimmed V and J ends, which lost 3 bases and 2 bases, there was a span of 7 bases. CDR3 length equals 13 residues. The germline V gene has CDR1 LGHNT and CDR2 FRNRAP. CDR3 sequence (DNA): TGTGCTAGTGGTTTTGAGGGGCAAGAGACCCAGTACTTC. Protein: CASGFEGQETQYF.

This clonotype was counted only a few times. The rearrangement links TRBV7-9 to TRBJ1-5; no definite D call. Trimming took 6 bases from V and 6 from J, leaving 9 bases between them. The CDR3 runs to 12 residues. Germline lookup yields CDR1 SEHNR and CDR2 FQNEAQ (reference sequence). The CDR3 DNA sequence: TGTGCCAGCAGTACCGGAGGTCAGCCCCAGCATTTT. Amino acids: CASSTGGQPQHF.

This clonotype was counted ten times or more. The chain has TRBV6-5 and TRBJ2-1, with 12 bases that match TRBD2. The germline gives CDR1 MNHEY, CDR2 SVGAGI. V trimming: 2 bases; J trimming: 4 bases; junction bases outside the gene matches: 6. CDR3 length: 17 residues. CDR3 amino acids: CASSYKLAGGVYNEQFF. CDR3 nucleotides: TGTGCCAGCAGTTACAAGCTAGCGGGAGGGGTATACAATGAGCAGTTCTTC.

This clonotype was detected many times. This sequence joins TRBV12-3 or TRBV12-4 and TRBJ2-7; D remains ambiguous. The CDR3 covers 14 residues. The V gene lost 6 bases and the J gene lost 5 bases, with 17 bases spanning the gap. The CDR3 nucleotides are TGTGCCAGCAGGACAACTGGGTATAGGGACGAGCAGTACTTC. Encoded protein: CASRTTGYRDEQYF.

This clonotype was seen at least ten times. V gene TRBV10-3 combines with J gene TRBJ2-7; D tentatively fits TRBD1 or TRBD2 (5 bases each). The length of the CDR3 is 19 residues. The germline CDR1 and CDR2 sequences are ENHRY and SYGVKD. V was trimmed by 2 bases and J by 7 bases, leaving 30 bases between them. The CDR3 protein is CAISEAPFSGHRGPGEQYF. The CDR3 nucleotides are TGTGCCATCAGTGAGGCCCCCTTTTCAGGGCACCGCGGGCCGGGAGAGCAGTACTTC.

This chain joins TRBV7-2 and TRBJ1-5, with D unclear. V lost 4 bases, J lost 3 bases, and 7 bases lay in between. Germline CDR1 SGHTA, CDR2 FQGNSA. The CDR3 spans 13 residues. CDR3 protein: CASSYEINQPQHF. CDR3 bases: TGTGCCAGCAGCTACGAAATCAATCAGCCCCAGCATTTT. Drawing the rest from reference TRBV7-2 and TRBJ1-5, the complete variable domain is GAGVSQSPSNKVTEKGKDVELRCDPISGHTALYWYRQSLGQGLEFLIYFQGNSAPDKSGLPSDRFSAERTGGSVSTLTIQRTQQEDSAVYLCASSYEINQPQHFGDGTRLSIL.

This clonotype was observed once. With a much larger clone just one base away, this may be a read error. This chain joins TRBV6-1 and TRBJ1-6; D possibly corresponds to TRBD1 (6 bases). The CDR3 contains 13 residues. Germline V gene data show CDR1 as MNHNS and CDR2 as SASEGT. This chain's CDR3 is CTSIDRLSSPLHF. In nucleotides, the CDR3 is TGTACCAGCATCGACAGGTTAAGTTCACCCCTCCACTTT.

As for this clonotype: A read error may be the cause here, since a much bigger clone is one base away. This chain connects TRBV20-1 to TRBJ2-1, with 9 bases that match TRBD2. With 5 bases clipped from V and 10 bases from J, the junction kept 15 bases outside the gene matches. This CDR3 has 15 amino acids. CDR1 and CDR2 (germline): DFQATT, SNEGSKA (reference sequence). The CDR3 DNA is TGCAGTGCTCCTCTTCTAGCGGGGAACTCCTACGAGCAGTTCTTC. This encodes CSAPLLAGNSYEQFF.

Note on this clonotype: One end of the junction fails to match germline, which may point to a read error. The rearrangement links TRBV7-6 to TRBJ2-7; no reliable D call. The CDR3 runs 13 residues. CDR1 SGHVS and CDR2 FNYEAQ come from the germline V gene. The CDR3 nucleotides are TGTGCCAGCAGCGCCCGCAGTGTTTCCGAGCAGCACTTC. This sequence encodes CASSARSVSEQHF.

This clonotype was observed a few times. The V and J genes are TRBV4-1 and TRBJ1-1, with no clear D. With 1 base removed from V and 6 bases from J, the gap between germline ends came to 15 bases. Germline-derived CDR1 and CDR2 are MGHRA and YSYEKL. The CDR3 consists of 15 residues. The CDR3 DNA is TGCGCCAGCAGCCAAGTAAGGTGGAAGGGCGCTGAAGCTTTCTTT. As protein: CASSQVRWKGAEAFF.

In its sample, this clonotype was seen many times. J is TRBJ2-1 and V is TRBV2, with TRBD2 matching 12 bases. This CDR3 is 15 amino acids long. The germline CDR1 and CDR2 sequences are SNHLY and FYNNEI. CDR3 amino acids: CSGTSGLSSYNEQFF. The CDR3 region has the DNA TGTTCCGGGACTAGCGGGCTCAGCTCCTACAATGAGCAGTTCTTC.

The chain combines TRBV6-2 or TRBV6-3 with TRBJ1-2, with a weak D call TRBD1 (5 bases). Germline lookup yields CDR1 MNHEY and CDR2 SVGEGT. There are 14 residues in the CDR3. The V gene lost 6 bases and the J gene lost 2 bases, with 13 bases spanning the gap. The CDR3 loop reads CASRIDGANYGYTF. CDR3 DNA: TGTGCCAGCAGAATAGACGGGGCGAACTATGGCTACACCTTC.

With respect to this clonotype: A read error may account for a junction end that differs from germline. The rearrangement uses TRBV7-7 and TRBJ2-5; unclear D gene. This CDR3 has 13 residues. Germline CDR1 reads SSHAT; CDR2 reads FNYEAQ (reference sequence). The CDR3 nucleotides are TGTGCTAGCAGCTTAGTGTACCGGGAGACCCAGTACTTC. Its translation is CASSLVYRETQYF.

This clonotype was seen many times. The rearrangement joins TRBV19 to TRBJ1-6, with 8 positions matching TRBD1. The J segment lost 7 bases and the V segment lost 5 bases, leaving 10 bases of the junction unmatched. Germline values: CDR1 LNHDA, CDR2 SQIVND (reference sequence). CDR3 length: 16 residues. The CDR3 reads CASSEHGTGLNSPLHF. CDR3 coding DNA: TGTGCCAGTAGTGAACACGGGACAGGTCTAAATTCACCCCTCCACTTT.

This clonotype was detected many times. The chain is built from TRBV28 and TRBJ2-7; either TRBD1 or TRBD2 may fit D (7 bases each). This CDR3 is 15 amino acids long. Looked up from germline, CDR1 is MDHEN and CDR2 is SYDVKM. The V gene lost 4 bases and the J gene lost 2 bases, with 15 bases spanning the gap. CDR3 sequence: CASSSRQGGAYEQYF. The DNA of the CDR3 is TGTGCCAGCAGTTCACGACAGGGAGGGGCCTACGAGCAGTACTTC.

This clonotype has more than one count but fewer than ten. V and J are TRBV20-1 and TRBJ2-1; TRBD2 matches at 7 bases. J lost 7 bases, V lost 8 bases, and 8 bases had no gene match. This CDR3 spans 12 amino acids. CDR1 and CDR2 from the germline V gene are DFQATT and SNEGSKA (reference sequence). The CDR3 region has the DNA TGCAGTTCACGGGGGGAGTGGAATGAGCAGTTCTTC. It specifies CSSRGEWNEQFF.

This clonotype was seen at least ten times. The chain links TRBV29-1 to TRBJ2-2, with 7 positions matching TRBD1. V trimming: 2 bases; J trimming: 5 bases; junction bases outside the gene matches: 5. From germline, CDR1 is SQVTM and CDR2 ANQGSEA. This CDR3 has 14 residues. CDR3 DNA sequence: TGCAGCGTTGAATCTGGGACAGTAACCGGGGAGCTGTTTTTT. Translation: CSVESGTVTGELFF.

The sample holds a few counts of this clonotype. The J gene is TRBJ2-2, the V gene TRBV3-1; D remains ambiguous. CDR3 length: 17 residues. V was trimmed by 0 bases and J by 1 base, leaving 12 bases between them. The germline gives CDR1 LGHDT, CDR2 YNNKEL (reference sequence). The CDR3 reads CASSQDRWAENTGELFF. The DNA for the CDR3 is TGTGCCAGCAGCCAAGATCGGTGGGCGGAGAACACCGGGGAGCTGTTTTTT.

This clonotype was observed many times. The V and J genes are TRBV6-1 and TRBJ2-5; 8 bases line up with TRBD1. This CDR3 region has 16 residues. CDR1 is MNHNS and CDR2 is SASEGT in the germline V gene. Unmatched junction bases numbered 13, after V lost 6 bases and J lost 4 bases. CDR3 protein: CASRPMTGALGETQYF. CDR3 DNA sequence: TGTGCCAGCAGACCTATGACAGGGGCCCTGGGAGAGACCCAGTACTTC.

This clonotype was seen ten or more times. V and J are TRBV2 and TRBJ1-2; the D gene is possibly TRBD1 (5 bases). CDR1 and CDR2 from the germline V gene are SNHLY and FYNNEI. The V end was cut by 7 bases, the J end by 9 bases, with 18 bases between. CDR3 length equals 13 residues. The DNA of the CDR3 is TGTGCCAGCAAGGGGCGGGTTGAGCGGCGCTACACCTTC. Amino acid sequence: CASKGRVERRYTF.

This clonotype occurred a few times. The chain uses TRBV7-6 and TRBJ2-1; 7 nucleotides line up with TRBD2. J lost 6 bases, V lost 1 base, and 6 bases had no gene match. The CDR3 spans 15 residues. Germline CDR1 reads SGHVS; CDR2 reads FNYEAQ. CDR3 amino acids: CASSLGDYASNEQFF. DNA for the CDR3: TGTGCCAGCAGCTTAGGGGACTACGCGAGCAATGAGCAGTTCTTC.

In its sample, this clonotype was seen many times. V is TRBV2 and J is TRBJ2-7; D is unclear. Trimming took off 5 bases at V and 3 bases at J, with 11 bases between the two ends. The CDR3 consists of 13 residues. The germline CDR1 and CDR2 sequences are SNHLY and FYNNEI. CDR3 bases: TGTGCCAGCAGTCTTGGCGGCTACTACGAGCAGTACTTC. This encodes CASSLGGYYEQYF.

This clonotype showed up many times. This chain connects TRBV6-1 to TRBJ2-1; the match to TRBD2 covers 12 bases. V was pared by 6 bases and J by 3 bases, with 15 bases of the junction left unmatched. The germline V gene has CDR1 MNHNS and CDR2 SASEGT. The CDR3 totals 19 residues. CDR3 sequence (DNA): TGTGCCAGCAGAGCACGACTAGCGGGAGTGTTATCTCTCTACAATGAGCAGTTCTTC. It specifies CASRARLAGVLSLYNEQFF.

This clonotype was detected many times. The V and J genes are TRBV5-4 and TRBJ2-1, with 9 positions matching TRBD2. The V and J ends lost 0 bases and 3 bases, in that order; junction bases with no gene match: 10. This CDR3 has 18 residues. The germline V gene has CDR1 SGHNT and CDR2 YYREEE (reference sequence). CDR3 in amino acids: CASSLASGVSGIYNEQFF. The CDR3 nucleotides read TGTGCCAGCAGCTTGGCTAGCGGGGTTTCGGGCATCTACAATGAGCAGTTCTTC.

This clonotype was found many times. The rearrangement links TRBV29-1 to TRBJ2-7; 11 bases match TRBD2. Germline V CDR1 and CDR2: SQVTM, ANQGSEA. Trimming removed 4 bases from V and 4 bases from J; junction bases left unmatched: 6. The CDR3 spans 14 residues. The CDR3, as DNA: TGCAGCGTTGGATTAGCGGGAGGGCTATACGAGCAGTACTTC. Its translation is CSVGLAGGLYEQYF.